A selection of T cell receptor beta chains follows, all from one sample in a study of OX40 agonist ivuxolimab in advanced cancers. Sequenced by immunoSEQ multiplex PCR; TCRdb stores in-frame clones only, minus some. The sample lists approximately 13,000 clones; over 75% were seen once. Sequencing used CD4+ or CD8+ T cells sorted from blood, obtained in a trial of the OX40 agonist ivuxolimab. These receptors all come from an adult with an advanced solid tumor such as melanoma, head and neck, liver or kidney cancer. Both conserved end residues are part of each CDR3. Each record gives: V gene, J gene, clone size, D gene, CDR3 protein, CDR3 DNA. D genes are given only for firm matches. The size of a clone is reported for some rows only, either as once, few or many, or as a class for expanded clones.

V gene: TRBV4-1
J gene: TRBJ2-1
clone size: -
D gene: -
CDR3 protein: CASSQVPFAGGYYNEQFF
CDR3 DNA: TGCGCCAGCAGCCAAGTCCCCTTTGCGGGCGGTTACTACAATGAGCAGTTCTTC

V gene: TRBV6-1
J gene: TRBJ2-1
clone size: once
D gene: TRBD2
CDR3 protein: CASSEVGGNNEQFF
CDR3 DNA: TGTGCCAGCAGTGAAGTGGGGGGGAACAATGAGCAGTTCTTC

V gene: TRBV4-1
J gene: TRBJ2-1
clone size: -
D gene: TRBD2
CDR3 protein: CASSQVGAGGYNEQFF
CDR3 DNA: TGCGCCAGCAGCCAAGTGGGAGCGGGAGGTTACAATGAGCAGTTCTTC

V gene: TRBV7-2
J gene: TRBJ1-3
clone size: -
D gene: -
CDR3 protein: CASSPVGSGNTIYF
CDR3 DNA: TGTGCCAGCAGCCCCGTGGGCTCTGGAAACACCATATATTTT

V gene: TRBV5-1
J gene: TRBJ2-7
clone size: once
D gene: -
CDR3 protein: CASSTTGNSYEQYF
CDR3 DNA: TGCGCCAGCAGTACCACCGGGAACTCCTACGAGCAGTACTTC

V gene: TRBV6-1
J gene: TRBJ2-7
clone size: few
D gene: -
CDR3 protein: CASSSTPAYEQYF
CDR3 DNA: TGTGCCAGCAGTTCGACACCAGCCTACGAGCAGTACTTC

V gene: TRBV7-2
J gene: TRBJ1-2
clone size: -
D gene: -
CDR3 protein: CASSRENYGYTF
CDR3 DNA: TGTGCCAGCAGTCGGGAGAACTATGGCTACACCTTC

V gene: TRBV7-3
J gene: TRBJ2-1
clone size: -
D gene: TRBD1
CDR3 protein: CASSSEGAGSYNEQFF
CDR3 DNA: TGTGCCAGCAGCTCAGAGGGGGCCGGCTCCTACAATGAGCAGTTCTTC

V gene: TRBV28
J gene: TRBJ1-3
clone size: once
D gene: TRBD1
CDR3 protein: CASTTAYRDRERNTIYF
CDR3 DNA: TGTGCCAGCACCACGGCCTACCGGGACAGGGAGAGGAACACCATATATTTT

V gene: TRBV6-6
J gene: TRBJ1-2
clone size: -
D gene: TRBD1
CDR3 protein: CASQLTGGYGYTF
CDR3 DNA: TGTGCCAGCCAACTCACAGGGGGCTATGGCTACACCTTC

V gene: TRBV7-2
J gene: TRBJ2-3
clone size: -
D gene: -
CDR3 protein: CASSLGGCTQYF
CDR3 DNA: TGTGCCAGCAGCTTAGGAGGGTGTACGCAGTATTTT

V gene: TRBV4-3
J gene: TRBJ2-7
clone size: -
D gene: -
CDR3 protein: CASSQVSGDYEQYF
CDR3 DNA: TGCGCCAGCAGCCAAGTATCAGGGGACTACGAGCAGTACTTC

V gene: TRBV7-3
J gene: TRBJ2-1
clone size: -
D gene: -
CDR3 protein: CASSWGASGINEQFF
CDR3 DNA: TGTGCCAGCAGCTGGGGGGCTAGCGGTATTAATGAGCAGTTCTTC